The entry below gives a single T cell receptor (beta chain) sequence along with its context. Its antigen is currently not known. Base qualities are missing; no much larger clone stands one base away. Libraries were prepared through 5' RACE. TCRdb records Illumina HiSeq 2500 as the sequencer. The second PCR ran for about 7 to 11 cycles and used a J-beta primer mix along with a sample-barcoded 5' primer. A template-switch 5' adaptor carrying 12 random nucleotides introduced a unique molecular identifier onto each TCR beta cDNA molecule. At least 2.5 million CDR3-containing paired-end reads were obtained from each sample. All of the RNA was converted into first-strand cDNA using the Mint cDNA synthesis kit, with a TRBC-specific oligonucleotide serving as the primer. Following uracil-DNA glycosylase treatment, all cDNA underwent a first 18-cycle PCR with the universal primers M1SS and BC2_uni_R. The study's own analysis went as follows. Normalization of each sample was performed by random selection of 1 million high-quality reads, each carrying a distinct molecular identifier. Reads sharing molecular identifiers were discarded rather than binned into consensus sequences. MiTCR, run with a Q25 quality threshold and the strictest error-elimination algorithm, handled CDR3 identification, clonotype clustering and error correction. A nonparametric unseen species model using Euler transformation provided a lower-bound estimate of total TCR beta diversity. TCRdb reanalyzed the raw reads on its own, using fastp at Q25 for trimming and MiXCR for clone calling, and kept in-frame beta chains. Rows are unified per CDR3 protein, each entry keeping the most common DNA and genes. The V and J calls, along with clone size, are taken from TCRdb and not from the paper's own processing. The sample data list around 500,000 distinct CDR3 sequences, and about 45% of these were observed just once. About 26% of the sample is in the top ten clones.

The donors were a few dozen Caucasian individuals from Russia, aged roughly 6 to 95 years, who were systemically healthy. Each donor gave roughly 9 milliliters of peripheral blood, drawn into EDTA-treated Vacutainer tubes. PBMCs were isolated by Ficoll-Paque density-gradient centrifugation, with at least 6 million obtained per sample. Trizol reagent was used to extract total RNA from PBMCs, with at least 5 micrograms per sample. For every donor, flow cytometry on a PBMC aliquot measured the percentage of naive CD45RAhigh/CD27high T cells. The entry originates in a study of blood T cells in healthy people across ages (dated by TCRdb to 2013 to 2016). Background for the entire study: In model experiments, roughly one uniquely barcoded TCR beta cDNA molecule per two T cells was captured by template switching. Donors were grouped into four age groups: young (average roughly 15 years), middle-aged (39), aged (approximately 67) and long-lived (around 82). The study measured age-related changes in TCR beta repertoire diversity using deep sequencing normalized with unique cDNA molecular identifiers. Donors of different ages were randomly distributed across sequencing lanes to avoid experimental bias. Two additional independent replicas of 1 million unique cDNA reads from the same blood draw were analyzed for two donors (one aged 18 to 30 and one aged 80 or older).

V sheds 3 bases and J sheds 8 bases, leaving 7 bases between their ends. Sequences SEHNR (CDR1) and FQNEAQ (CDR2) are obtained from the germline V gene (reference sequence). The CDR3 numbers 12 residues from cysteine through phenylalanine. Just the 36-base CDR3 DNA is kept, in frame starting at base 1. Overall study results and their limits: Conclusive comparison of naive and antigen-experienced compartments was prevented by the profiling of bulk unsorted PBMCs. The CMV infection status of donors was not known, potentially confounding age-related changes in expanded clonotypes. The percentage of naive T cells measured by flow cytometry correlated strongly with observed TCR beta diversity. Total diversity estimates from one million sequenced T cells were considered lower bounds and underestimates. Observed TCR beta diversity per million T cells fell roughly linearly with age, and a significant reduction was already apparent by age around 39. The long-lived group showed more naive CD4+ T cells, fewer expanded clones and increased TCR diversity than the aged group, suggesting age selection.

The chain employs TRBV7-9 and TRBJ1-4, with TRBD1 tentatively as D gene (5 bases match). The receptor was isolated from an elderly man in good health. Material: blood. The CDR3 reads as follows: CASSLGEEKLFF. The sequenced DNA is TGTGCCAGCAGCTTGGGGGAAGAAAAACTGTTTTTT. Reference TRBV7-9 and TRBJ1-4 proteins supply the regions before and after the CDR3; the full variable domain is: DTGVSQNPRHKITKRGQNVTFRCDPISEHNRLYWYRQTLGQGPEFLTYFQNEAQLEKSRLLSDRFSAERPKGSFSTLEIQRTEQGDSAMYLCASSLGEEKLFFGSGTQLSVL.